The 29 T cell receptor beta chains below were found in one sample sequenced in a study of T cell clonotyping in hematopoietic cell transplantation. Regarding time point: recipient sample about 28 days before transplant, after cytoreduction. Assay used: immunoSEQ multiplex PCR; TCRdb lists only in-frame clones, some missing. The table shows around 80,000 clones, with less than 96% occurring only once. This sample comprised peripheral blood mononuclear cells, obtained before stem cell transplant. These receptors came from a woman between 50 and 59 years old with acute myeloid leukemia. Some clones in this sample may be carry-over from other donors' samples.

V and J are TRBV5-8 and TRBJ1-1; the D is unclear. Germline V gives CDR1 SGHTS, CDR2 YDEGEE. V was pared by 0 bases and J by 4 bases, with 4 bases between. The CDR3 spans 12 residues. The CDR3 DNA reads TGTGCCAGCAGCTTGGTAAGCACTGAAGCTTTCTTT. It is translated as CASSLVSTEAFF.

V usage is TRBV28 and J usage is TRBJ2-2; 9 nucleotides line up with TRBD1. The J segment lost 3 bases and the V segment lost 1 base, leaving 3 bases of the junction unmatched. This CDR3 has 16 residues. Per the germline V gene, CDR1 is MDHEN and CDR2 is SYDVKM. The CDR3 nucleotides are TGTGCCAGCAGTTTATATGACAGGGGGGACACCGGGGAGCTGTTTTTT. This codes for CASSLYDRGDTGELFF. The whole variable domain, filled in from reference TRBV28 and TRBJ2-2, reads DVKVTQSSRYLVKRTGEKVFLECVQDMDHENMFWYRQDPGLGLRLIYFSYDVKMKEKGDIPEGYSVSREKKERFSLILESASTNQTSMYLCASSLYDRGDTGELFFGEGSRLTVL.

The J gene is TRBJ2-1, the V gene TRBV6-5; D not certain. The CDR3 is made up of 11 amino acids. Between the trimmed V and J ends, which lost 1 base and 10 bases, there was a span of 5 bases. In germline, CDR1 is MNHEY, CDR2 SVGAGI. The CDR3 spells CASSYFGEQFF. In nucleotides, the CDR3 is TGTGCCAGCAGTTACTTCGGGGAGCAGTTCTTC.

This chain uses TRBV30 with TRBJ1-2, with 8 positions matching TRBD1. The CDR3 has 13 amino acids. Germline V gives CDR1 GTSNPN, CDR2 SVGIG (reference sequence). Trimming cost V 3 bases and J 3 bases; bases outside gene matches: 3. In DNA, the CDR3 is TGTGCCTGGAGGGCAGGGGGCTACTATGGCTACACCTTC. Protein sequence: CAWRAGGYYGYTF.

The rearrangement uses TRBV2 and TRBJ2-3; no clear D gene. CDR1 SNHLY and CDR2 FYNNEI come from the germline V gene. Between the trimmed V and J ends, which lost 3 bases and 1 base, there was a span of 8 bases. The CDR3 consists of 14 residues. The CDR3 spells CASSDSPGTDTQYF. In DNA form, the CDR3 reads TGTGCCAGCAGTGACTCCCCGGGCACAGATACGCAGTATTTT. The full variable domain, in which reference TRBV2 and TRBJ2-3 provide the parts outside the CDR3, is EPEVTQTPSHQVTQMGQEVILRCVPISNHLYFYWYRQILGQKVEFLVSFYNNEISEKSEIFDDQFSVERPDGSNFTLKIRSTKLEDSAMYFCASSDSPGTDTQYFGPGTRLTVL.

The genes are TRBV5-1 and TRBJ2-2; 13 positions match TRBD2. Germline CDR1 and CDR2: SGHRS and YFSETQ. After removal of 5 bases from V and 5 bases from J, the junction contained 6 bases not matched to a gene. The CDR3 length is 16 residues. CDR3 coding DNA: TGCGCCAGCAGATGGACTAGCGGGAGTGGGACCGGGGAGCTGTTTTTT. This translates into CASRWTSGSGTGELFF.

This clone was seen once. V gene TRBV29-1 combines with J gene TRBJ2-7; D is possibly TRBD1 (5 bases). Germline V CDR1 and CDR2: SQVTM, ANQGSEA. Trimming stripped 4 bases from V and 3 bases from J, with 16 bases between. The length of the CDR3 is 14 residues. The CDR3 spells CSVGVAGRDYEQYF. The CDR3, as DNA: TGCAGCGTTGGGGTAGCAGGGCGTGACTACGAGCAGTACTTC.

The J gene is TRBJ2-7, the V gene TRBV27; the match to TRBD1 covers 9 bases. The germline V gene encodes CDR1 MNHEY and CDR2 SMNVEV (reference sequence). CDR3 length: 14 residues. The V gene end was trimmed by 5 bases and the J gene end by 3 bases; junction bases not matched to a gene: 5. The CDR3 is CASSKGQGGYEQYF. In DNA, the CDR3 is TGTGCCAGCAGTAAGGGACAGGGAGGCTACGAGCAGTACTTC.

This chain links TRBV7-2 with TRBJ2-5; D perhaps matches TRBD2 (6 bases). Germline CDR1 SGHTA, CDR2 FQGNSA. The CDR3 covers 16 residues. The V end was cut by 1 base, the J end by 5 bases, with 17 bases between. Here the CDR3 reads CASSLVYGGGGETQYF. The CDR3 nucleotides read TGTGCCAGCAGCTTAGTATACGGGGGAGGTGGGGAGACCCAGTACTTC.

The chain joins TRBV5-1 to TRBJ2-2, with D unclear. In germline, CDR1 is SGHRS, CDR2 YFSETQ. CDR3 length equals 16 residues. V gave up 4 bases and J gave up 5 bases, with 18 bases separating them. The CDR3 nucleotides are TGCGCCAGCAGCCCTGGCGTGGTAGATCGGACCGGGGAGCTGTTTTTT. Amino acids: CASSPGVVDRTGELFF.

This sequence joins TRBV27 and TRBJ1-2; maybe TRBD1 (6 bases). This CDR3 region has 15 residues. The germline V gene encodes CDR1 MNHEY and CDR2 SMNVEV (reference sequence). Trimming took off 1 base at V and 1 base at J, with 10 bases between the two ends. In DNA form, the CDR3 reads TGTGCCAGCAGTTTATTCGGACAGAATAACTATGGCTACACCTTC. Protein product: CASSLFGQNNYGYTF.

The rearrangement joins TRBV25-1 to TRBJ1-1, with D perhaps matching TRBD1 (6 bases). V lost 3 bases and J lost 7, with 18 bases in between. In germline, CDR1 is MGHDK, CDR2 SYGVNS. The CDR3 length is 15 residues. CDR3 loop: CASSDPQGSAYEAFF. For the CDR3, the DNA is TGTGCCAGCAGTGACCCACAGGGTTCCGCCTATGAAGCTTTCTTT.

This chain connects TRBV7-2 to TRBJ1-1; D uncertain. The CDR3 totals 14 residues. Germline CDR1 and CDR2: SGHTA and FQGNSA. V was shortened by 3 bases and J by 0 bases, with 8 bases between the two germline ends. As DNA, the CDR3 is TGTGCCAGCAGCTTTGGGCCCATGAACACTGAAGCTTTCTTT. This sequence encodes CASSFGPMNTEAFF.

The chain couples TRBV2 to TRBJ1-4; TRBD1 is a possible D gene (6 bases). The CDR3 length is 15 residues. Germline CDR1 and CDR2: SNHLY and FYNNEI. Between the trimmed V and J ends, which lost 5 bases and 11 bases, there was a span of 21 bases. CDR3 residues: CASSFRGQDLPKLFF. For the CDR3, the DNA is TGTGCCAGCAGTTTTAGGGGACAAGACTTGCCCAAACTGTTTTTT.

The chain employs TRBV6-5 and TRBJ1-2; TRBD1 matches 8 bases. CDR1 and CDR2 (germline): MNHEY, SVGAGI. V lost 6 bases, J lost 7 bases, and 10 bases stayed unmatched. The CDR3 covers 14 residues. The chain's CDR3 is CASSYPGQASGYTF. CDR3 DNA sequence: TGTGCCAGCAGCTACCCGGGACAGGCATCTGGCTACACCTTC.

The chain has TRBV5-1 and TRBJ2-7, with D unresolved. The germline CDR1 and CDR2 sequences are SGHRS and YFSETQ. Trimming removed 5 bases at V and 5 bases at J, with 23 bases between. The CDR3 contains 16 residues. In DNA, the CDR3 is TGCGCCAGCAGAACCGAGCAAAACGGGTTTGGGGACGAGCAGTACTTC. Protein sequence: CASRTEQNGFGDEQYF. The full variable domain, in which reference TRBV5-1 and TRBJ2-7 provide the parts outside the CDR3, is KAGVTQTPRYLIKTRGQQVTLSCSPISGHRSVSWYQQTPGQGLQFLFEYFSETQRNKGNFPGRFSGRQFSNSRSEMNVSTLELGDSALYLCASRTEQNGFGDEQYFGPGTRLTVT.

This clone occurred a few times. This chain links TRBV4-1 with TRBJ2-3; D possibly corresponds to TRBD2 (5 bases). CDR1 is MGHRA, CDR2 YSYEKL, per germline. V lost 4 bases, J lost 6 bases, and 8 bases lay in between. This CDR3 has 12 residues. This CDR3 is CASSLPGDTQYF. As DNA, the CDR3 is TGCGCCAGCAGCCTCCCGGGGGATACGCAGTATTTT.

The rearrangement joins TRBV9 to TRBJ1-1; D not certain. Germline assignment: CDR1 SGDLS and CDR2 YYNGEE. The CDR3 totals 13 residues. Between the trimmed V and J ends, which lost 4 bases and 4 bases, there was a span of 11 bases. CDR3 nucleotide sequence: TGTGCCAGCAGCCCCCGTCGGGGCACTGAAGCTTTCTTT. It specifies CASSPRRGTEAFF.

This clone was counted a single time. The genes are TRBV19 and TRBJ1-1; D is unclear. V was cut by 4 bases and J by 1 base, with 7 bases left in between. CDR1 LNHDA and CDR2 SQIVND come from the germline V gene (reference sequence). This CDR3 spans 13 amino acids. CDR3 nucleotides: TGTGCCAGTAGTACTGCACGGAACACTGAAGCTTTCTTT. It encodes CASSTARNTEAFF.

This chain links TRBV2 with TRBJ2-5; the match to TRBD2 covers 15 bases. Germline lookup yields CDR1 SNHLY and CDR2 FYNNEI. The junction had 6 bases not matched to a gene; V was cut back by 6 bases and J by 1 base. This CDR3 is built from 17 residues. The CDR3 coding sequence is TGTGCCAGCAGGTCCGGGACTAGCGGGGGGTTCCAAGAGACCCAGTACTTC. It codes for CASRSGTSGGFQETQYF.

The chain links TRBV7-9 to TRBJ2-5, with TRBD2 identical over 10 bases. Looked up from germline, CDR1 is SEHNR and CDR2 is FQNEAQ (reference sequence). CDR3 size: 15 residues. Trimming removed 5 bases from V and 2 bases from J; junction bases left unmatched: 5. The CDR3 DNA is TGTGCCAGCAGCAGGACTAGCGGATCGCAAGAGACCCAGTACTTC. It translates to CASSRTSGSQETQYF.

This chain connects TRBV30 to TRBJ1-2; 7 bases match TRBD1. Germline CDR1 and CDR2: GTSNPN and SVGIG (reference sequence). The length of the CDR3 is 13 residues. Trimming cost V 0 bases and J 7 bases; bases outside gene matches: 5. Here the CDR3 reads CAWSVDRGLGYTF. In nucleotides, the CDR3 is TGTGCCTGGAGTGTTGATAGGGGGCTTGGCTACACCTTC.

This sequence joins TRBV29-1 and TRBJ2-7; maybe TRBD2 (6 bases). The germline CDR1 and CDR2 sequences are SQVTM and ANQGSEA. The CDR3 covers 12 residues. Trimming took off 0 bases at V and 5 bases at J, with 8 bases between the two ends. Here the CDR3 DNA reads TGCAGCGTTGAAGATCGCGGGGACGAGCAGTACTTC. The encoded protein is CSVEDRGDEQYF.

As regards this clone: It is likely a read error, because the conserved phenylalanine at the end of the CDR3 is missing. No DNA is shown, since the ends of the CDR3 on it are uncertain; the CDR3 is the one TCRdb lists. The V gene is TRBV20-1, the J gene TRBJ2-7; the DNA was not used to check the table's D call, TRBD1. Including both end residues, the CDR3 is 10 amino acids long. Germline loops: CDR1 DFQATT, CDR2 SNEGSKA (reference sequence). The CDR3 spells CSANDRPTSL.

The CDR3, as DNA: TGCGCCAGCAGCTTGGGGGTTGACACCGGGGAGCTGTTTTTT. Translation: CASSLGVDTGELFF. V usage is TRBV5-1 and J usage is TRBJ2-2; D call uncertain. Trimming took 0 bases from V and 3 from J, leaving 6 bases between them. The CDR3 covers 14 residues. Germline V gene data show CDR1 as SGHRS and CDR2 as YFSETQ.

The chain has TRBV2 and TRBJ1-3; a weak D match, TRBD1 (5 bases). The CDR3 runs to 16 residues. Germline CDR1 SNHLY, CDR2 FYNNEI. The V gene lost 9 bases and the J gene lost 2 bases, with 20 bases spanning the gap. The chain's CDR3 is CASRAHGALAGNTIYF. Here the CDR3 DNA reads TGTGCCAGTAGGGCCCATGGGGCGCTTGCTGGAAACACCATATATTTT.

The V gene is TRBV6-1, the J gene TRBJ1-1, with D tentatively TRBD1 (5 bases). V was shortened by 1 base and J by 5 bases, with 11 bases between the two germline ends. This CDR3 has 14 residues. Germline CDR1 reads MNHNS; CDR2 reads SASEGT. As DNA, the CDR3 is TGTGCCAGCAGTGAAGTAAAGGGGAGAACTGAAGCTTTCTTT. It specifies CASSEVKGRTEAFF.

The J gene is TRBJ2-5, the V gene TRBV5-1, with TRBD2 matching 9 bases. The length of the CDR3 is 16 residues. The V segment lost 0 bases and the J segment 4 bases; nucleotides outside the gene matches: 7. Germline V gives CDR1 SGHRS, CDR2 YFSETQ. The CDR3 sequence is CASSLALRGGRETQYF. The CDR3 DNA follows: TGCGCCAGCAGCTTGGCGTTGCGGGGGGGCCGAGAGACCCAGTACTTC.

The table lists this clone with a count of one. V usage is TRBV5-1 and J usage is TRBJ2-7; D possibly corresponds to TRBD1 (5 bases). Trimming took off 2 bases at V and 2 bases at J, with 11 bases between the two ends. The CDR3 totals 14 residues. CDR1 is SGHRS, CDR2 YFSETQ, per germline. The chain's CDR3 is CASSLQVSAYEQYF. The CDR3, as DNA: TGCGCCAGCAGCTTACAGGTATCCGCCTACGAGCAGTACTTC.